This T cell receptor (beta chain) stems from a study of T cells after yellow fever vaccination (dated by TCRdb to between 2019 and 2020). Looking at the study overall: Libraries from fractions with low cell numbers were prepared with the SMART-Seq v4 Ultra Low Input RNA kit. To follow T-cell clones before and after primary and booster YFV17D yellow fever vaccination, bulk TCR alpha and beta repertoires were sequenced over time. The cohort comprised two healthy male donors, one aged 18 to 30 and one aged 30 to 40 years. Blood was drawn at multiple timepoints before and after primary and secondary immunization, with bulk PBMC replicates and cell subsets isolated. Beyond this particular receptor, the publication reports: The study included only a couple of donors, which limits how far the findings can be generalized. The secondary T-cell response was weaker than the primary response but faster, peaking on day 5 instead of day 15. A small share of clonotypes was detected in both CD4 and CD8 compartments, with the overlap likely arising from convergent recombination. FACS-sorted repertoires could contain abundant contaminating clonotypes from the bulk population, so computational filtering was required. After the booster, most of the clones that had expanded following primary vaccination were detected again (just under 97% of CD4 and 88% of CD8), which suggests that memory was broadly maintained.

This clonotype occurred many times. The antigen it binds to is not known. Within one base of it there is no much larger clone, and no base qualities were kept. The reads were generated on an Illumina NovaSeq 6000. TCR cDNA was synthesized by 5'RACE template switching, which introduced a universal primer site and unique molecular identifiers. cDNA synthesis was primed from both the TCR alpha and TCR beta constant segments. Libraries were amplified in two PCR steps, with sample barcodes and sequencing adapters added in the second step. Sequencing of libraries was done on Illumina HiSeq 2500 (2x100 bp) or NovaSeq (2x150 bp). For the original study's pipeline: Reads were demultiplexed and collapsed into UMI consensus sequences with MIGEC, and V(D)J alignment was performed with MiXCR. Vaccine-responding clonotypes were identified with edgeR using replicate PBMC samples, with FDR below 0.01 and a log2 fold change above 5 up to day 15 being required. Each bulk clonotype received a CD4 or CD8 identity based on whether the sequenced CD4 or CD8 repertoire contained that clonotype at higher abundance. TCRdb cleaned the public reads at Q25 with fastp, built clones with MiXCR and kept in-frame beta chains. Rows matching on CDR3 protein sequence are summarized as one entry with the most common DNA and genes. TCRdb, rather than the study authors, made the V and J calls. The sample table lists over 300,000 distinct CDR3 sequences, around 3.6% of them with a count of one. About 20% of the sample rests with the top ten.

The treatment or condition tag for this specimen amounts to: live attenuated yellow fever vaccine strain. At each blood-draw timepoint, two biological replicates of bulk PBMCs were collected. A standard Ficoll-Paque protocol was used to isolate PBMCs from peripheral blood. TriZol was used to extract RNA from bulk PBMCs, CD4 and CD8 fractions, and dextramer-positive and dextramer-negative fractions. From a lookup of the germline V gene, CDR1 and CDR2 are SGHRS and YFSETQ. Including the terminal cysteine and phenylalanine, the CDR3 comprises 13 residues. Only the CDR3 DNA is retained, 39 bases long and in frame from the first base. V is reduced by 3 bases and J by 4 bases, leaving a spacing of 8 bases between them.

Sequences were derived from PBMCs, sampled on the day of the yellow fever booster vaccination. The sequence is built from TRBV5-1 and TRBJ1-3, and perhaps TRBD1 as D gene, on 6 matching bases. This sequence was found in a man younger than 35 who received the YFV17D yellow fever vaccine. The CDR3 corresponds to CASSSGQGNTIYF. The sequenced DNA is TGCGCCAGCAGCTCCGGACAGGGAAACACCATATATTTT.